The rows below give T cell receptor beta chains drawn from one sample of a study of T cell responses to AZD1222 COVID-19 vaccine. Here immunoSEQ multiplex PCR was the method, and the copy in TCRdb shows in-frame clones only, minus some. This repertoire shows around 200,000 clones, approximately 91% found once; its top ten account for roughly 0.99%. The source material was peripheral blood, sampled on day 0 of AZD1222 vaccination. The receptors originated from an adult in good health. CDR3s include the opening cysteine and the closing phenylalanine or tryptophan. D genes are given only for firm matches. Not every row has a clone size; where given, it reads once, few, many or a size class.

>-|TRBJ1-3|TRBV3-1/TRBV3-2|-
TGTGCCAGCAGCATCCCAAGGCCCGGAAACACCATATATTTT
CASSIPRPGNTIYF
>-|TRBJ1-5|TRBV29-1|TRBD1
TGCAGCGTTGGTCAGGGGGATCAGCCCCAGCATTTT
CSVGQGDQPQHF
>-|TRBJ2-2|TRBV3-1/TRBV3-2|-
TGTGCCAGCAGCCTGCGACAGGTGGGGGCCGGGGAGCTGTTTTTT
CASSLRQVGAGELFF
>once|TRBJ2-1|TRBV18|-
TGTGCCAGCTCACCTCTCGTCCAGGGGCCGTTCTTC
CASSPLVQGPFF
>-|TRBJ2-1|TRBV14|-
TGTGCCAGCAGCCCGGGACTTTACAATGAGCAGTTCTTC
CASSPGLYNEQFF
>-|TRBJ1-5|TRBV4-3|-
TGCGCCAGCAGCCAAGATTTACAGGTCCCTCAGCCCCAGCATTTT
CASSQDLQVPQPQHF
>-|TRBJ2-1|TRBV7-3|-
TGTGCCAGCAGCCCGGGTTCACAGGGATACAATGAGCAGTTCTTC
CASSPGSQGYNEQFF
>-|TRBJ1-2|TRBV5-4|-
TGTGCCAGCAGCCGCGAGGGACACCGCGGGGACTATGGCTACACCTTC
CASSREGHRGDYGYTF
>-|TRBJ2-2|TRBV18|TRBD1
TGTGCCAGCTCGCCTTACAGGGGCACCGGGGAGCTGTTTTTT
CASSPYRGTGELFF
>once|TRBJ2-2|TRBV18|-
TGTGCCAGCTCACGGCTGGCCCCGAACACCGGGGAGCTGTTTTTT
CASSRLAPNTGELFF